A selection of T cell receptor beta chains follows, all from one sample in a study of CD8 T cells in Susac syndrome. MiXCR, run by TCRdb on the immunoSEQ multiplex PCR reads, gives a single entry per CDR3 protein. This table has about 300,000 distinct CDR3 sequences, about 91% appearing once. Sample: CD4+ T cells from PBMCs. The receptors shown here come from a human donor with multiple sclerosis. The CDR3 runs from the conserved cysteine through the conserved F or W. Fields, in order: CDR3 protein, CDR3 DNA, V gene, clone size, D gene, J gene. A D gene is named only where the DNA matches it firmly. Only part of the rows carry a size: once, few, many, or a class if the clone is expanded.

CDR3 protein: CASSFFAPWTDPEGTSTDTQYF
CDR3 DNA: TGTGCCAGCAGCTTCTTCGCCCCCTGGACGGACCCTGAGGGGACTAGCACAGATACGCAGTATTTT
V gene: TRBV5-6
clone size: -
D gene: -
J gene: TRBJ2-3

CDR3 protein: CSARPGLWSTGELFF
CDR3 DNA: TGCAGTGCGAGACCCGGCCTATGGTCCACCGGGGAGCTGTTTTTT
V gene: TRBV20-1
clone size: -
D gene: -
J gene: TRBJ2-2

CDR3 protein: CASSQTTSSSYEQYF
CDR3 DNA: TGTGCCAGCAGCCAGACCACTAGTTCCTCCTACGAGCAGTACTTC
V gene: TRBV7-2
clone size: -
D gene: -
J gene: TRBJ2-7

CDR3 protein: CSARDLRQGGTGELFF
CDR3 DNA: TGCAGTGCTAGAGACCTAAGACAGGGGGGGACCGGGGAGCTGTTTTTT
V gene: TRBV20-1
clone size: -
D gene: TRBD1
J gene: TRBJ2-2

CDR3 protein: CASQGTLNTEAFF
CDR3 DNA: TGTGCCAGTCAGGGGACCCTGAACACTGAAGCTTTCTTT
V gene: TRBV19
clone size: -
D gene: -
J gene: TRBJ1-1

CDR3 protein: CASSPPRLAGVETQYF
CDR3 DNA: TGTGCCAGCAGCCCCCCCCGACTAGCGGGAGTCGAGACCCAGTACTTC
V gene: TRBV7-2
clone size: -
D gene: TRBD2
J gene: TRBJ2-5

CDR3 protein: CASIRGTEAFF
CDR3 DNA: TGTGCCAGTATCCGGGGCACTGAAGCTTTCTTT
V gene: TRBV2
clone size: few
D gene: -
J gene: TRBJ1-1

CDR3 protein: CASSLERTNYEQYF
CDR3 DNA: TGTGCCAGCAGCTTAGAGAGGACGAACTACGAGCAGTACTTC
V gene: TRBV7-2
clone size: -
D gene: -
J gene: TRBJ2-7

CDR3 protein: CAWSDSPEMNEQFF
CDR3 DNA: TGTGCCTGGAGTGATTCCCCCGAAATGAATGAGCAGTTCTTC
V gene: TRBV30
clone size: -
D gene: -
J gene: TRBJ2-1

CDR3 protein: CASSALLGTGELFF
CDR3 DNA: TGTGCCAGCAGCGCATTGTTAGGCACCGGGGAGCTGTTTTTT
V gene: TRBV9
clone size: -
D gene: -
J gene: TRBJ2-2

CDR3 protein: CASSVGEETQYF
CDR3 DNA: TGTGCCAGCAGTGTTGGAGAAGAGACCCAGTACTTC
V gene: TRBV2
clone size: once
D gene: -
J gene: TRBJ2-5

CDR3 protein: CASSPNRDELFF
CDR3 DNA: TGTGCCAGCTCACCCAACAGGGATGAGCTGTTTTTT
V gene: TRBV18
clone size: -
D gene: -
J gene: TRBJ2-2

CDR3 protein: CSAREGGGQPQHF
CDR3 DNA: TGCAGTGCTAGAGAAGGGGGGGGTCAGCCCCAGCATTTT
V gene: TRBV20-1
clone size: -
D gene: -
J gene: TRBJ1-5

CDR3 protein: CASSLASDGNYGYTF
CDR3 DNA: TGTGCCAGCAGCTTAGCTTCGGACGGCAACTATGGCTACACCTTC
V gene: TRBV7-8
clone size: -
D gene: -
J gene: TRBJ1-2

CDR3 protein: CATRSTGAGETQYF
CDR3 DNA: TGTGCCACCAGGAGCACAGGAGCCGGAGAGACCCAGTACTTC
V gene: TRBV6-2/TRBV6-3
clone size: -
D gene: -
J gene: TRBJ2-5

CDR3 protein: CATSPRDRGTGELFF
CDR3 DNA: TGTGCCACCAGCCCTCGGGACAGGGGCACCGGGGAGCTGTTTTTT
V gene: TRBV15
clone size: -
D gene: TRBD1
J gene: TRBJ2-2

CDR3 protein: CATSSWDRDTNEQFF
CDR3 DNA: TGTGCCACCAGCAGCTGGGACCGGGACACCAATGAGCAGTTCTTC
V gene: TRBV15
clone size: -
D gene: -
J gene: TRBJ2-1

CDR3 protein: CASSKAEGSWEKLFF
CDR3 DNA: TGCGCCAGCAGCAAGGCGGAGGGGTCGTGGGAAAAACTGTTTTTT
V gene: TRBV5-1
clone size: -
D gene: -
J gene: TRBJ1-4

CDR3 protein: CASSLGRGFLSGANVLTF
CDR3 DNA: TGTGCCAGCAGCCTTGGCAGGGGCTTTCTCTCTGGGGCCAACGTCCTGACTTTC
V gene: TRBV6-1
clone size: -
D gene: -
J gene: TRBJ2-6

CDR3 protein: CASSLGPAGGQETQYF
CDR3 DNA: TGTGCCAGCAGCTTAGGTCCGGCGGGGGGCCAAGAGACCCAGTACTTC
V gene: TRBV7-9
clone size: few
D gene: TRBD2
J gene: TRBJ2-5

CDR3 protein: CASNVDRAYNSPLHF
CDR3 DNA: TGTGCCAGCAACGTCGACAGGGCCTATAATTCACCCCTCCACTTT
V gene: TRBV12-3/TRBV12-4
clone size: -
D gene: TRBD1
J gene: TRBJ1-6

CDR3 protein: CAIRGDARELFF
CDR3 DNA: TGTGCCATCAGGGGGGATGCCCGGGAGCTGTTTTTT
V gene: TRBV10-3
clone size: -
D gene: -
J gene: TRBJ2-2

CDR3 protein: CASQAGTGHYNEQFF
CDR3 DNA: TGTGCCAGCCAGGCAGGGACCGGCCATTACAATGAGCAGTTCTTC
V gene: TRBV9
clone size: -
D gene: -
J gene: TRBJ2-1

CDR3 protein: CASSIPGGMGTQYF
CDR3 DNA: TGTGCCAGTAGTATCCCAGGGGGGATGGGTACGCAGTATTTT
V gene: TRBV19
clone size: -
D gene: -
J gene: TRBJ2-3

CDR3 protein: CASSVSGAFGYTF
CDR3 DNA: TGTGCCAGCAGCGTGTCGGGGGCGTTTGGCTACACCTTC
V gene: TRBV7-9
clone size: -
D gene: -
J gene: TRBJ1-2

CDR3 protein: CASSNRRQTTTGELFF
CDR3 DNA: TGTGCCAGCAGCAATAGGAGACAGACTACGACCGGGGAGCTGTTTTTT
V gene: TRBV14
clone size: -
D gene: -
J gene: TRBJ2-2

CDR3 protein: CASRGIFGGTQYF
CDR3 DNA: TGTGCCAGCAGGGGGATTTTCGGGGGGACCCAGTACTTC
V gene: TRBV2
clone size: -
D gene: -
J gene: TRBJ2-5

CDR3 protein: CASSHLLAGSSYEQYF
CDR3 DNA: TGTGCCAGCAGCCATTTACTAGCGGGAAGCTCCTACGAGCAGTACTTC
V gene: TRBV5-4
clone size: -
D gene: TRBD2
J gene: TRBJ2-7

CDR3 protein: CASSVGQGELFF
CDR3 DNA: TGTGCCAGCAGCGTGGGACAGGGGGAGCTGTTTTTT
V gene: TRBV9
clone size: -
D gene: TRBD1
J gene: TRBJ2-2

CDR3 protein: CASSVTASGGAAQFF
CDR3 DNA: TGTGCCAGCAGTGTGACGGCTAGCGGGGGGGCCGCGCAGTTCTTC
V gene: TRBV2
clone size: -
D gene: TRBD2
J gene: TRBJ2-1

CDR3 protein: CASIPSGRRTDTQYF
CDR3 DNA: TGTGCCAGCATTCCTAGCGGGCGGCGCACAGATACGCAGTATTTT
V gene: TRBV6-1
clone size: -
D gene: TRBD2
J gene: TRBJ2-3

CDR3 protein: CASSLELAGPDTQYF
CDR3 DNA: TGCGCCAGCAGCTTGGAGTTGGCAGGTCCAGATACGCAGTATTTT
V gene: TRBV5-1
clone size: -
D gene: -
J gene: TRBJ2-3

CDR3 protein: CASSMSREQETQYF
CDR3 DNA: TGTGCCAGTAGTATGAGCAGGGAACAAGAGACCCAGTACTTC
V gene: TRBV19
clone size: -
D gene: -
J gene: TRBJ2-5

CDR3 protein: CAIRPGQPMTGNTIYF
CDR3 DNA: TGTGCCATCAGACCGGGACAGCCCATGACTGGAAACACCATATATTTT
V gene: TRBV10-3
clone size: -
D gene: TRBD1
J gene: TRBJ1-3

CDR3 protein: CASSPRQGPDTQYF
CDR3 DNA: TGTGCCAGCTCACCGAGACAGGGGCCAGATACGCAGTATTTT
V gene: TRBV18
clone size: -
D gene: TRBD1
J gene: TRBJ2-3

CDR3 protein: CASSLGPGGSSYEQYF
CDR3 DNA: TGTGCCAGCAGTTTAGGCCCCGGGGGGAGCTCCTACGAGCAGTACTTC
V gene: TRBV12-3/TRBV12-4
clone size: few
D gene: TRBD2
J gene: TRBJ2-7

CDR3 protein: CASRGGTRQNTEAFF
CDR3 DNA: TGTGCCAGTCGAGGCGGGACAAGACAGAACACTGAAGCTTTCTTT
V gene: TRBV6-1
clone size: few
D gene: -
J gene: TRBJ1-1

CDR3 protein: CAWSGPGVGLYEQYF
CDR3 DNA: TGTGCCTGGAGTGGTCCCGGGGTGGGACTCTACGAGCAGTACTTC
V gene: TRBV30
clone size: -
D gene: -
J gene: TRBJ2-7

CDR3 protein: CSGILAGGGNEQFF
CDR3 DNA: TGCAGCGGAATCCTAGCGGGAGGTGGCAATGAGCAGTTCTTC
V gene: TRBV29-1
clone size: -
D gene: TRBD2
J gene: TRBJ2-1

CDR3 protein: CASSIGGRYYYGYTF
CDR3 DNA: TGTGCCAGTAGTATAGGAGGGCGCTACTACTATGGCTACACCTTC
V gene: TRBV19
clone size: -
D gene: -
J gene: TRBJ1-2

CDR3 protein: CASSLALDAEAFF
CDR3 DNA: TGTGCCAGCAGCTTAGCCTTGGACGCTGAAGCTTTCTTT
V gene: TRBV7-9
clone size: -
D gene: -
J gene: TRBJ1-1

CDR3 protein: CATSATTGYNQPQHF
CDR3 DNA: TGTGCCACCAGTGCGACGACAGGTTACAATCAGCCCCAGCATTTT
V gene: TRBV24-1
clone size: -
D gene: -
J gene: TRBJ1-5